These 11 T cell receptor beta chains share one sample of origin, sequenced in a study of tumor-infiltrating lymphocytes in primary liver carcinoma. Germline DNA was extracted alongside blood RNA, which was obtained from unsorted whole blood. A primer in the constant region served to generate TCR beta cDNA from 500 ng of total RNA. Researchers made the TCR beta libraries by running three nested multiplex PCR rounds with slightly modified ARM-PCR. The first two PCR rounds used TRBV1-TRBV30 primers with a Cbeta primer, nine to eleven cycles each. Each CDR3 protein gets one entry after TCRdb re-called the multiplex PCR reads with MiXCR. The repertoire consists of about 210,000 distinct CDR3 sequences, with around 60% occurring once and the leading ten covering roughly 6.4%. The sequenced sample consisted of peripheral blood. All receptors derive from a woman aged 60 to 75 with primary liver carcinoma and hepatitis B virus infection.

On this clonotype itself: It is likely a read error, because the conserved phenylalanine at the end of the CDR3 is missing. The chain couples TRBV6-6 to TRBJ2-7; D may be TRBD2 (5 bases). Germline CDR1 MNHNY, CDR2 SVGAGI (reference sequence). The length of the CDR3 is 15 residues. Deletions cut 5 bases from V and 4 bases from J, with 18 bases between. The chain's CDR3 is CASSQGGANGYEQYS. The CDR3 region has the DNA TGTGCCAGCAGTCAAGGAGGCGCGAATGGGTACGAGCAGTACTCC.

The chain has TRBV11-2 and TRBJ2-2, with D unclear. This CDR3 comprises 12 residues. Germline lookup yields CDR1 SGHAT and CDR2 FQNNGV. V lost 6 bases and J lost 8, with 10 bases in between. In nucleotides, the CDR3 is TGTGCCAGCAGGTTCACCTCTGGGGAGCTGTTTTTT. Its translation is CASRFTSGELFF.

For this clonotype: Germline and junction disagree at one end, which may indicate a read error. The gene calls are TRBV5-1 and TRBJ1-5, with D maybe TRBD1 (6 bases). Germline V gene lookup returns CDR1 SGHRS and CDR2 YFSETQ. The CDR3 has 14 residues. The CDR3 loop is CVSSLGHVDQPQHF. In nucleotides, the CDR3 is TGCGTCAGCAGCTTGGGACATGTGGATCAGCCCCAGCATTTT.

Details on this clonotype: A much bigger clone sits one base away, suggesting this may be a read error. V and J are TRBV6-1 and TRBJ2-7; 7 bases line up with TRBD2. The CDR3 spans 16 residues. The germline CDR1 and CDR2 sequences are MNHNS and SASEGT. This chain's CDR3 is CDSSEAWGGTSYEQYF. CDR3 DNA sequence: TGTGACAGCAGTGAAGCATGGGGGGGGACCTCCTACGAGCAGTACTTC.

This chain connects TRBV4-2 to TRBJ1-1; D call uncertain. The V end was cut by 0 bases, the J end by 7 bases, with 12 bases between. Germline V gene lookup returns CDR1 LGHNA and CDR2 YNFKEQ. The CDR3 sequence is 14 residues long. The CDR3 here is CASSQDRRPDEAFF. The CDR3 nucleotides are TGTGCCAGCAGCCAAGACAGGCGACCAGATGAAGCTTTCTTT.

Points on this clonotype: A much larger clone sits a single nucleotide away, making a read error possible. The chain recombines TRBV6-1 with TRBJ2-7; 11 nucleotides agree with TRBD1. Germline loops: CDR1 MNHNS, CDR2 SASEGT. CDR3 length: 20 amino acids. The CDR3 DNA reads as TGTGCCAGCAATGAAGGTCTTATTCGGGACAGGGGGACGGGACCCTACGAGCAGTACTTC. Protein product: CASNEGLIRDRGTGPYEQYF.

About this clonotype itself: The junction departs from the called germline gene at one end, perhaps through a read error. J is TRBJ2-2 and V is TRBV11-2, with TRBD1 identical over 11 bases. This CDR3 is 14 amino acids long. CDR1 and CDR2 from the germline V gene are SGHAT and FQNNGV. The CDR3 is CTSSLGQGAGELFF. CDR3 DNA sequence: TGTACCAGCAGCTTAGGACAGGGGGCCGGGGAGTTGTTCTTT. The whole variable domain, filled in from reference TRBV11-2 and TRBJ2-2, reads EAGVAQSPRYKIIEKRQSVAFWCNPISGHATLYWYQQILGQGPKLLIQFQNNGVVDDSQLPKDRFSAERLKGVDSTLKIQPAKLEDSAVYLCTSSLGQGAGELFFGEGSRLTVL.

This clonotype showed up many times. Germline and junction disagree at one end, which may indicate a read error. The chain couples TRBV7-8 to TRBJ2-7, with 7 bases matching TRBD2. The CDR3 is made up of 14 amino acids. The germline V gene has CDR1 SGHVS and CDR2 FQNEAQ. For the CDR3, the DNA is TGTGCCAGCAGCCTAGCCGGGGGGTCCTACGAGCAGTACTTC. Protein sequence: CASSLAGGSYEQYF.

To note about this clonotype: This may be a read error, as it is one base from a much larger clone. Since no conserved phenylalanine or tryptophan closes the CDR3, a read error is the likely cause. This chain's CDR3 is CASKRESGTGELFY. The CDR3 DNA sequence: TGTGCCAGCAAGCGGGAGTCAGGAACCGGGGAGCTGTTTTAT. The chain couples TRBV6-1 to TRBJ2-2, with 8 bases fitting TRBD2. The CDR3 extends over 14 amino acids. Losses at the gene ends were 7 bases for V and 5 bases for J; bases not matched to a gene: 6. CDR1 MNHNS and CDR2 SASEGT come from the germline V gene.

The gene calls are TRBV5-6 and TRBJ2-7, with a possible D match to TRBD2 (5 bases). Germline loops: CDR1 SGHDT, CDR2 YYEEEE. The CDR3 is made up of 13 amino acids. Trimming took off 5 bases at V and 3 bases at J, with 12 bases between the two ends. The CDR3: CASRLYRGYEQYF. The CDR3 DNA is TGTGCCAGCAGGTTGTATCGGGGCTACGAGCAGTACTTC.

On this clonotype: A much bigger clone sits one base away, suggesting this may be a read error. The chain uses TRBV10-2 and TRBJ2-5, with D hard to call. Germline V lookup: CDR1 WSHSY, CDR2 SAAADI. The V end lost 3 bases, the J end lost 2 bases, and 16 bases lay between the germline ends. This CDR3 region has 16 residues. Here the CDR3 reads CASSDSPEWSQETQYF. CDR3 bases: TGCGCCAGCAGTGACTCCCCCGAGTGGTCGCAAGAGACCCAGTACTTC.